This T cell receptor beta chain is from a study of T cell responses to AZD1222 COVID-19 vaccine. Findings and limits, study-wide: Compared with day 0, the breadth and depth of the Spike-specific TCR repertoire rose significantly after two doses of AZD1222. Without day 14 samples, only post-peak T cell repertoires were studied. Vaccine-related CD4 TCRs covered spike, predominating at 160-218 and 743-854.

Second-dose groups at about 4 or about 12 weeks were pooled. The data were produced by immunoSEQ multiplex PCR, yet TCRdb's version contains in-frame clones alone and is incomplete. The data hold fewer than 200,000 clones, with 80% to 95% observed a single time. V was pared by 5 bases and J by 4 bases, with 17 bases between. There are 15 residues in the CDR3. The V gene's germline CDR1 is SEHNR and CDR2 FQNEAQ (reference sequence). Comments on this clone: Its antigen is unknown.

Sequenced material: peripheral blood, taken 28 days after the second AZD1222 dose. The origin of this receptor is an adult who received the AZD1222 COVID-19 vaccine. The chain joins TRBV7-9 to TRBJ1-2; D may be TRBD1 (5 bases). The CDR3: CASSPPGGVGYGYTF. CDR3 coding DNA: TGTGCCAGCAGCCCCCCGGGGGGAGTAGGCTATGGCTACACCTTC.